The rows below give T cell receptor beta chains drawn from one sample of a study of blood T cell repertoires in COVID-19. TCRdb keeps only in-frame clones here, not all; method: immunoSEQ multiplex PCR. The sample holds about 130,000 clones, 75% to 85% seen once. Sequencing was done on a sample of peripheral blood. These receptors were collected from a man older than 75 with acute or convalescent COVID-19. Both conserved end residues are part of each CDR3.

TRBV2	TRBJ2-7	CASNSQGSYEQYF
TRBV5-1	TRBJ1-6	CASSLAGGRYNSPLHF
TRBV2	TRBJ1-5	CASSDFLNQPQHF
TRBV7-9	TRBJ1-1	CASSSSGTGVTEAFF
TRBV29-1	TRBJ2-5	CSVQTSGNKETQYF
TRBV5-1	TRBJ2-1	CASSGTSVGNEQFF
TRBV2	TRBJ1-1	CASSSDRRKAFF
TRBV15	TRBJ2-7	CATSPPGRDGYEQYF
TRBV5-6	TRBJ1-6	CASSFRGWNSPLHF
TRBV5-1	TRBJ2-7	CASSSDSPAYEQYF
TRBV10-3	TRBJ1-5	CAISESGNQPQHF
TRBV18	TRBJ2-3	CASSPPNMKRGYTDTQYF
TRBV7-2	TRBJ1-3	CASSLVEGATGNTIYF
TRBV7-2	TRBJ1-2	CASSSRNRDRDQTNYGYTF